These 8 T cell receptor beta chains came from one sample sequenced in a study of OX40 agonist ivuxolimab in advanced cancers. TCRdb keeps only in-frame clones here, not all; method: immunoSEQ multiplex PCR. Of some 80,000 clones in the sample, roughly 94% are singletons; the top ten hold roughly 22%. Sample: CD4+ or CD8+ T cells sorted from blood, taken in a trial of the OX40 agonist ivuxolimab. The receptors derive from an adult with an advanced solid tumor such as melanoma, head and neck, liver or kidney cancer.

The V gene is TRBV19, the J gene TRBJ2-5; the match to TRBD2 covers 12 bases. Unmatched junction bases numbered 12, after V lost 4 bases and J lost 9 bases. Germline V gene sequence: CDR1 LNHDA, CDR2 SQIVND (reference sequence). The CDR3 consists of 16 residues. CDR3 residues: CASSNPGLAGPKAQYF. CDR3 bases: TGTGCCAGTAGTAACCCGGGACTAGCGGGTCCCAAGGCCCAGTACTTC.

V usage is TRBV28 and J usage is TRBJ2-1; 12 bases map to TRBD2. V shed 7 bases and J 5 bases; nucleotides not matched to a gene: 3. The CDR3 loop spans 14 amino acids. Germline V CDR1 and CDR2: MDHEN, SYDVKM. The CDR3 spells CASKRLAGDNEQFF. CDR3 DNA: TGTGCCAGCAAAAGACTAGCGGGAGACAATGAGCAGTTCTTC.

The chain uses TRBV5-1 and TRBJ2-7, with D hard to call. The CDR3 is 14 residues long. V gave up 0 bases and J gave up 0 bases, with 7 bases separating them. CDR1 and CDR2 from the germline V gene are SGHRS and YFSETQ. The CDR3 DNA sequence: TGCGCCAGCAGCTTGGGGCTAGGCTCCTACGAGCAGTACTTC. Amino acids: CASSLGLGSYEQYF.

This chain's CDR3 is CASSTIPGQGASYEQYF. The CDR3 DNA follows: TGTGCCAGCAGCACCATCCCGGGACAGGGGGCTAGCTACGAGCAGTACTTC. The rearrangement joins TRBV7-9 to TRBJ2-7, with 12 bases lining up with TRBD1. The CDR3 runs to 17 residues. The trim removed 5 bases at V and 3 bases at J, leaving 11 bases unmatched. Germline CDR1 reads SEHNR; CDR2 reads FQNEAQ (reference sequence). Full variable domain (outside the CDR3, taken from reference TRBV7-9 and TRBJ2-7): DTGVSQNPRHKITKRGQNVTFRCDPISEHNRLYWYRQTLGQGPEFLTYFQNEAQLEKSRLLSDRFSAERPKGSFSTLEIQRTEQGDSAMYLCASSTIPGQGASYEQYFGPGTRLTVT.

This clone appeared once. The chain combines TRBV10-2 with TRBJ2-1, with TRBD2 as a possible D gene (7 bases). Looked up from germline, CDR1 is WSHSY and CDR2 is SAAADI. V lost 2 bases and J 10 bases, leaving 15 bases between the germline ends. The CDR3 is 14 residues long. CDR3 loop: CASSEPRGAREQFF. In DNA form, the CDR3 reads TGCGCCAGCAGTGAGCCCCGGGGGGCTCGGGAGCAGTTCTTC.

The chain employs TRBV28 and TRBJ2-1, with D perhaps matching TRBD1 or TRBD2 (5 bases each). CDR3 length equals 15 residues. Germline V gene data show CDR1 as MDHEN and CDR2 as SYDVKM. Trimming removed 3 bases from V and 0 bases from J, with 9 bases in between. As DNA, the CDR3 is TGTGCCAGCAGTTTTTGGGGGAGCTCCTACAATGAGCAGTTCTTC. Residues: CASSFWGSSYNEQFF.

This clone showed up just once. V gene TRBV9 combines with J gene TRBJ1-1; the match to TRBD1 covers 7 bases. Germline lookup yields CDR1 SGDLS and CDR2 YYNGEE. The J segment lost 0 bases and the V segment lost 3 bases, leaving 5 bases of the junction unmatched. The CDR3 contains 15 residues. The CDR3 DNA is TGTGCCAGCAGCGCGGAGACAGGGTTGAACACTGAAGCTTTCTTT. Amino acid sequence: CASSAETGLNTEAFF.

The rearrangement joins TRBV7-9 to TRBJ2-3, with unresolved D. This CDR3 comprises 13 residues. Trimming removed 0 bases at V and 2 bases at J, with 3 bases between. CDR1 is SEHNR and CDR2 is FQNEAQ in the germline V gene (reference sequence). The CDR3 region has the DNA TGTGCCAGCAGCTTAGCAGCCACAGATACGCAGTATTTT. Amino acids: CASSLAATDTQYF.